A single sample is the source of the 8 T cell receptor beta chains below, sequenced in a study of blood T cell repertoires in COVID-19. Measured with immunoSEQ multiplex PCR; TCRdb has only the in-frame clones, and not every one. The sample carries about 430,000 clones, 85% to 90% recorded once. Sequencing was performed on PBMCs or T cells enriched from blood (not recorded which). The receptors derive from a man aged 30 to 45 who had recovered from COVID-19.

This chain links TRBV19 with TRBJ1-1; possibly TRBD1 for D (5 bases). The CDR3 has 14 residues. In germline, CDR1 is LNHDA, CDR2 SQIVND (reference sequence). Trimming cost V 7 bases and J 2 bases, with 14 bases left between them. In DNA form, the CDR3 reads TGTGCCAGTAAGGAGGGGAAGCCAAACACTGAAGCTTTCTTT. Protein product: CASKEGKPNTEAFF.

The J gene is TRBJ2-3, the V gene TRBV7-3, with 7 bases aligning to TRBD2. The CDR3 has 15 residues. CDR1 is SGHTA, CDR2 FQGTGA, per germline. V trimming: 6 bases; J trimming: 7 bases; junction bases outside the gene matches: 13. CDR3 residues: CASSPAGGGHYTQYF. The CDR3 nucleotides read TGTGCCAGCAGTCCAGCTGGGGGAGGGCATTATACGCAGTATTTT.

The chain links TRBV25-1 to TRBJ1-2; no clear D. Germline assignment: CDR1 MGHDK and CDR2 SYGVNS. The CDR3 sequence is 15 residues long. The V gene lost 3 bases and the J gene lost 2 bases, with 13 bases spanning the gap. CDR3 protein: CASSESGSENYGYTF. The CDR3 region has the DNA TGTGCCAGCAGTGAGAGCGGCAGCGAAAACTATGGCTACACCTTC.

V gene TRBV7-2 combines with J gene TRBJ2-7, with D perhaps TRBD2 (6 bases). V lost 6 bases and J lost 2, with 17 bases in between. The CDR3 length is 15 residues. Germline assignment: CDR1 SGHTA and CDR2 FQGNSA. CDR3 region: CASSTRAAGPYEQYF. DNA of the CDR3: TGTGCCAGCAGTACCCGAGCGGCGGGACCCTACGAGCAGTACTTC.

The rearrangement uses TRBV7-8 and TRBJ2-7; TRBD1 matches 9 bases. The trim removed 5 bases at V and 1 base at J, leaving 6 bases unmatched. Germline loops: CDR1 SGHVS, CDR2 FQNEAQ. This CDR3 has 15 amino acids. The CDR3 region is CASSNNRGLSYEQYF. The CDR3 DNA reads TGTGCCAGCAGCAACAACAGGGGGCTTTCCTACGAGCAGTACTTC.

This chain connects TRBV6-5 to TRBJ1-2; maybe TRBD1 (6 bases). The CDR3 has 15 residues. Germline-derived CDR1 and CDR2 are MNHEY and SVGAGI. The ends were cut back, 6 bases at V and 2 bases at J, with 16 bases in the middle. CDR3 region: CASRGDDRQNYGYTF. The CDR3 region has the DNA TGTGCCAGCAGGGGTGATGACAGGCAGAACTATGGCTACACCTTC.

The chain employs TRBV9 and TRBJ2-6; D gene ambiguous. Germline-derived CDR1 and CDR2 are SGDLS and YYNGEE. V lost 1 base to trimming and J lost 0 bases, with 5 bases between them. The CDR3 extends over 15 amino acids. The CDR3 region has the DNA TGTGCCAGCAGCGTACCCAACTCTGGGGCCAACGTCCTGACTTTC. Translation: CASSVPNSGANVLTF.

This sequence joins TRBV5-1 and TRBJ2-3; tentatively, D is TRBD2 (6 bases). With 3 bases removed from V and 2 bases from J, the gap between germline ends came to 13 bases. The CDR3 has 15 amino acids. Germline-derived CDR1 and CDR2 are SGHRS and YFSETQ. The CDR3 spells CASSSGTSHTDTQYF. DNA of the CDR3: TGCGCCAGCAGCTCCGGGACTTCCCACACAGATACGCAGTATTTT.